Detailed here is one TCR beta chain. Antigen: not known. Assay used: immunoSEQ multiplex PCR; TCRdb lists only in-frame clones, some missing. The sample lists 40,000 to 60,000 clones, roughly 80% occurring once. This entry is derived from a study of OX40 agonist ivuxolimab in advanced cancers. Whole-study context: Head and neck, renal cell, melanoma or hepatocellular carcinoma were the cancers that dose-escalation patients had. Study-level points and caveats: CD8+ T cells showed, on average, more clonal expansion than CD4+ cells.

Germline CDR1 reads SGHTA; CDR2 reads FQGNSA. The CDR3 covers 14 residues. The V end was cut by 4 bases, the J end by 5 bases, with 15 bases between. At cycle 4 day 1, cycle 7 day 1, and baseline, blood was sampled. The sequences come from CD4+ or CD8+ T cells sorted from blood, collected in a trial of the OX40 agonist ivuxolimab. This rearrangement joins TRBV7-2 to TRBJ2-7, with D tentatively TRBD2 (5 bases). The source of this sequence is an adult with an advanced solid tumor such as melanoma, head and neck, liver or kidney cancer. The DNA of the CDR3 is TGTGCCAGCAGCTCTAATTCGGGGAAGGACGAGCAGTACTTC. Translated: CASSSNSGKDEQYF.